This T cell receptor (beta chain) was recovered during a study of cytomegalovirus exposure and HLA in healthy donors. The CDR3 runs to 17 residues. Germline V gene data show CDR1 as LGHNA and CDR2 as YSLEER. Unmatched junction bases numbered 4, after V lost 1 base and J lost 0 bases. As regards this clone: Its specificity is unknown.

Study outcomes and limitations: 87-base-pair reads could not separate some V segments, including TRBV6-2 and TRBV6-3.

With 60 Vbeta and 13 Jbeta primers, the PCR was carried out. Assay: immunoSEQ multiplex PCR; the TCRdb copy retains only in-frame clones and omits some. Its table lists 70,000 to 85,000 clones. The gene calls are TRBV4-3 and TRBJ2-2, with 8 bases aligning to TRBD1. The sequence was obtained from a female donor in good health and CMV-seropositive. Material: PBMCs. The CDR3 bases are TGCGCCAGCAGCCAAGTGGCAGGGGGCGCGAACACCGGGGAGCTGTTTTTT. Translating it yields CASSQVAGGANTGELFF.